This T cell receptor (beta chain) was retrieved from a study of T cell changes during pregnancy in multiple sclerosis. Germline assignment: CDR1 SGHDN and CDR2 FVKESK. J gave up 5 bases and V 3 bases, and 7 bases lay outside the gene matches. CDR3 length: 14 residues. Some clones are missing from TCRdb's copy, which holds only in-frame ones; the method was immunoSEQ multiplex PCR. Here the sample spans more than 40,000 clones, 90% being singletons. Sequenced here: peripheral blood, sampled in the first trimester of pregnancy. The chain is built from TRBV14 and TRBJ2-7, with 7 bases matching TRBD1. This TCR was recovered from a female donor in good health, enrolled as a control in a pregnancy study. Here the CDR3 reads CASSQRGLRDEQYF. The CDR3 DNA follows: TGTGCCAGCAGCCAGAGGGGGCTGAGGGACGAGCAGTACTTC.